This T cell receptor beta chain originates from a study of blood T cell repertoires in COVID-19. Study as a whole: Both acute and convalescent COVID-19 samples were obtained from the United States, Italy and Spain. PBMCs, B-cell-depleted T cells, or T cells provided the cDNA or gDNA that made up the material.

In the source study's methods: Amplified reference gene primers provided the basis for estimating nucleated cell counts. Sequencing used immunoSEQ multiplex PCR; TCRdb keeps in-frame clones, though not all of them. That table gives V, J and clone size, and the DNA gave D and trimming. Found here are 2,500 or so clones, roughly 90% of them singletons; the top ten hold roughly a sixth. The CDR3 extends over 14 amino acids. V was pared by 6 bases and J by 10 bases, with 9 bases of the junction left unmatched. Germline values: CDR1 LNHDA, CDR2 SQIVND (reference sequence). The gene calls are TRBV19 and TRBJ1-6; 7 nucleotides align to TRBD1. Specimen: peripheral blood. The receptor's source is a man in his 70s with active COVID-19. CDR3 residues: CASRTGELWSPLHF. In nucleotides, the CDR3 is TGTGCCAGTAGAACAGGGGAACTTTGGTCACCCCTCCACTTT.